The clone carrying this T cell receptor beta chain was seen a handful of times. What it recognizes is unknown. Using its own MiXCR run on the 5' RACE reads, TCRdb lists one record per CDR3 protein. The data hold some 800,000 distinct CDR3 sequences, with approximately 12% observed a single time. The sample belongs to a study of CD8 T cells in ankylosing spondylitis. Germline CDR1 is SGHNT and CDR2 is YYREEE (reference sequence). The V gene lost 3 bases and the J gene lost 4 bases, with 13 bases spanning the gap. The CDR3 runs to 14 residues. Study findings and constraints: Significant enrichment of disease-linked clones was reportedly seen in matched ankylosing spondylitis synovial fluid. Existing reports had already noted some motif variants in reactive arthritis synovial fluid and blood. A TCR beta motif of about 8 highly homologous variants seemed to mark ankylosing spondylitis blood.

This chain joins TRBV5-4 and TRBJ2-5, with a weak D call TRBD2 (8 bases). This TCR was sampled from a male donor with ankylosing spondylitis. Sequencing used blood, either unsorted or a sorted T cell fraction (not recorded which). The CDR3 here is CASSSQGTRETQYF. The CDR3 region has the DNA TGTGCCAGCAGCTCACAGGGGACTAGAGAGACCCAGTACTTC.